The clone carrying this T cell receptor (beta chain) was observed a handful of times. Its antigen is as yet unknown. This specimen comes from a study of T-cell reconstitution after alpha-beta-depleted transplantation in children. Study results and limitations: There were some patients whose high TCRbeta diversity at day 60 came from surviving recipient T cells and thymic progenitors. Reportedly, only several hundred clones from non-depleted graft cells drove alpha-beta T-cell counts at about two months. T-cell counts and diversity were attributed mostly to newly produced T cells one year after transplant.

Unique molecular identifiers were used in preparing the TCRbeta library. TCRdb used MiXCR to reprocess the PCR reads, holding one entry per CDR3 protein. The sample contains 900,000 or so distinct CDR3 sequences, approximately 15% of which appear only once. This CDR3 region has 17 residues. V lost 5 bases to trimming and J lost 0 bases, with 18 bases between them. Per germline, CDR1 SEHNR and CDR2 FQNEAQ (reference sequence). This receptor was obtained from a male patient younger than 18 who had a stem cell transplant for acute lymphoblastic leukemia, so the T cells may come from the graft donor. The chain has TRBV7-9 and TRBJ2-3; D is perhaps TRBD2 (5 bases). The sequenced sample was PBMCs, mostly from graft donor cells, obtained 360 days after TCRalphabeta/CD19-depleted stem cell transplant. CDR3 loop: CASSARTRPASTDTQYF. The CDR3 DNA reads TGTGCCAGCAGCGCACGTACTAGGCCCGCTAGCACAGATACGCAGTATTTT.